These 30 T cell receptor beta chains were sequenced from one sample in a study of response to subunit inactivated influenza vaccine. TCRdb re-called the RT-PCR reads through MiXCR, storing one row per CDR3 protein. The repertoire holds hundreds of thousands of distinct CDR3 sequences, with 15% to 20% as singletons. Material: PBMCs from blood, obtained more than 4 days after vaccination. Receptors were obtained from a man in his fifties who received an inactivated influenza vaccine.

This chain connects TRBV7-9 to TRBJ2-2; D uncertain. The germline V gene encodes CDR1 SEHNR and CDR2 FQNEAQ (reference sequence). Trimming left V 3 bases short and J 3 bases short, with 14 bases between. The CDR3 is 16 amino acids. The CDR3 spells CASSFFGEFHTGELFF. Here the CDR3 DNA reads TGTGCCAGCAGCTTTTTTGGCGAGTTCCACACCGGGGAGCTGTTTTTT. Filled out from reference TRBV7-9 and TRBJ2-2, the complete variable domain reads DTGVSQNPRHKITKRGQNVTFRCDPISEHNRLYWYRQTLGQGPEFLTYFQNEAQLEKSRLLSDRFSAERPKGSFSTLEIQRTEQGDSAMYLCASSFFGEFHTGELFFGEGSRLTVL.

The J gene is TRBJ2-1, the V gene TRBV12-3 or TRBV12-4, with 11 bases lining up with TRBD2. Trimming removed 5 bases from V and 4 bases from J; junction bases left unmatched: 10. This CDR3 is built from 17 residues. CDR3 coding DNA: TGTGCCAGCAGTGGGGCTAGCGGGGGGAGCAGGTACAATGAGCAGTTCTTC. This codes for CASSGASGGSRYNEQFF.

This clonotype was detected only a few times. The chain links TRBV28 to TRBJ2-7; the D gene is possibly TRBD1 (5 bases). The length of the CDR3 is 16 residues. Germline-derived CDR1 and CDR2 are MDHEN and SYDVKM. V lost 3 bases and J 0 bases, leaving 15 bases between the germline ends. In nucleotides, the CDR3 is TGTGCCAGCAGTTTGTTCTTGGGGCAGAACTCCTACGAGCAGTACTTC. Translating gives CASSLFLGQNSYEQYF.

V gene TRBV5-5 combines with J gene TRBJ1-2; the D is unclear. Germline lookup yields CDR1 SGHKS and CDR2 YYEKEE (reference sequence). V lost 0 bases and J lost 5, with 11 bases in between. The CDR3 is 14 amino acids. In nucleotides, the CDR3 is TGTGCCAGCAGCTTGGGAGTGACAAGTTATGGCTACACCTTC. Translation: CASSLGVTSYGYTF. The variable domain in full, completed from reference TRBV5-5 and TRBJ1-2, reads DAGVTQSPTHLIKTRGQQVTLRCSPISGHKSVSWYQQVLGQGPQFIFQYYEKEERGRGNFPDRFSARQFPNYSSELNVNALLLGDSALYLCASSLGVTSYGYTFGSGTRLTVV.

This chain links TRBV7-2 with TRBJ1-5; no firm D call. Trimming removed 1 base at V and 4 bases at J, with 11 bases between. Looked up from germline, CDR1 is SGHTA and CDR2 is FQGNSA. CDR3 length: 15 amino acids. CDR3 protein: CASSLGSTVNQPQHF. The CDR3 nucleotides read TGTGCCAGCAGCTTAGGTAGTACAGTGAATCAGCCCCAGCATTTT. Full variable domain (missing parts from reference TRBV7-2 and TRBJ1-5): GAGVSQSPSNKVTEKGKDVELRCDPISGHTALYWYRQSLGQGLEFLIYFQGNSAPDKSGLPSDRFSAERTGGSVSTLTIQRTQQEDSAVYLCASSLGSTVNQPQHFGDGTRLSIL.

This clonotype was detected only a few times. The chain joins TRBV5-1 to TRBJ1-6; unclear D gene. Germline V gives CDR1 SGHRS, CDR2 YFSETQ. V lost 0 bases to trimming and J lost 5 bases, with 12 bases between them. The CDR3 totals 16 residues. The DNA of the CDR3 is TGCGCCAGCAGCTTGGGTGCATCTAGGAATAATTCACCCCTCCACTTT. Translated, it gives CASSLGASRNNSPLHF.

The chain links TRBV20-1 to TRBJ2-1; D is ambiguous. V dropped 5 bases and J dropped 4 bases, with 15 bases sitting between them. CDR3 length: 14 amino acids. Germline values: CDR1 DFQATT, CDR2 SNEGSKA (reference sequence). The CDR3 is CSALPTAKYNEQFF. The CDR3 nucleotides read TGCAGTGCTCTCCCAACGGCGAAGTACAATGAGCAGTTCTTC.

There are a few counts of this clonotype. V is TRBV20-1 and J is TRBJ2-1; D ambiguous. V dropped 6 bases and J dropped 7 bases, with 22 bases sitting between them. CDR1 DFQATT and CDR2 SNEGSKA come from the germline V gene (reference sequence). The CDR3 has 15 amino acids. In DNA, the CDR3 is TGCAGTGCCGCGCCCTCGGACGGTGGAGTTAATGAGCAGTTCTTC. Translation gives CSAAPSDGGVNEQFF.

This chain uses TRBV20-1 with TRBJ1-4, with D possibly TRBD1 on 5 matching bases. The CDR3 totals 15 residues. Trimming took 0 bases from V and 7 from J, leaving 15 bases between them. The germline gives CDR1 DFQATT, CDR2 SNEGSKA (reference sequence). This CDR3 is CSARDPGREGEKLFF. DNA of the CDR3: TGCAGTGCTAGAGATCCTGGCAGGGAGGGTGAAAAACTGTTTTTT.

In its sample, this clonotype was seen a few times. The chain joins TRBV15 to TRBJ2-7, with TRBD2 matching over 9 bases. This CDR3 spans 13 amino acids. J gave up 2 bases and V 6 bases, and 2 bases lay outside the gene matches. The germline V gene has CDR1 LNHNV and CDR2 YYDKDF (reference sequence). DNA for the CDR3: TGTGCCACCAGTAGCGGGGGAACCTACGAGCAGTACTTC. It is translated as CATSSGGTYEQYF.

This clonotype was seen at least ten times. V is TRBV6-5 and J is TRBJ2-3; 15 nucleotides align to TRBD2. This CDR3 region has 17 residues. CDR1 and CDR2 (germline): MNHEY, SVGAGI. V shed 0 bases, J shed 6 bases, and the junction held 4 bases outside the gene matches. The CDR3 sequence: CASSYSMGLAGGDTQYF. In DNA, the CDR3 is TGTGCCAGCAGTTACTCGATGGGACTAGCGGGGGGTGATACGCAGTATTTT.

This clonotype was picked up a small number of times. The genes are TRBV27 and TRBJ2-1; possible D gene TRBD1, 6 bases. CDR1 and CDR2 (germline): MNHEY, SMNVEV (reference sequence). The CDR3 totals 13 residues. V was cut by 4 bases and J by 7 bases, with 11 bases left in between. The CDR3: CASSWGQSNEQFF. In DNA, the CDR3 is TGTGCCAGCAGTTGGGGGCAGTCTAATGAGCAGTTCTTC.

The rearrangement links TRBV6-5 to TRBJ2-7; D is ambiguous. This CDR3 region has 14 residues. The germline V gene encodes CDR1 MNHEY and CDR2 SVGAGI. The ends were cut back, 1 base at V and 2 bases at J, with 9 bases in the middle. The CDR3 bases are TGTGCCAGCAGTTACTGGGAAAAACCCTACGAGCAGTACTTC. It codes for CASSYWEKPYEQYF.

This chain connects TRBV20-1 to TRBJ2-5; maybe TRBD1 (6 bases). The V gene lost 4 bases and the J gene lost 1 base, with 10 bases spanning the gap. The germline V gene encodes CDR1 DFQATT and CDR2 SNEGSKA (reference sequence). CDR3 length: 13 amino acids. CDR3 DNA sequence: TGCAGTGCTAACACAGGGATCCAAGAGACCCAGTACTTC. Its protein product is CSANTGIQETQYF.

Only a few counts were recorded for this clonotype. The gene calls are TRBV6-4 and TRBJ2-7; perhaps TRBD2 as D (5 bases). Per germline, CDR1 MRHNA and CDR2 SNTAGT. V shed 3 bases and J shed 1 base, with 10 bases lying between them. This CDR3 contains 14 residues. CDR3 bases: TGTGCCAGCAGTGATCACCGGGGTTCCTACGAGCAGTACTTC. As protein: CASSDHRGSYEQYF.

The chain joins TRBV5-1 to TRBJ2-7, with a possible D match to TRBD1 (6 bases). V was pared by 0 bases and J by 5 bases, with 12 bases between. Germline V gene lookup returns CDR1 SGHRS and CDR2 YFSETQ. There are 14 residues in the CDR3. The CDR3 reads CASSLDWGRDEQYF. Here the CDR3 DNA reads TGCGCCAGCAGCTTGGATTGGGGGCGCGACGAGCAGTACTTC.

This clonotype was recorded a few times. This chain connects TRBV2 to TRBJ2-3; D is undetermined. CDR3 length: 14 residues. CDR1 SNHLY and CDR2 FYNNEI come from the germline V gene. Trimming took off 4 bases at V and 2 bases at J, with 10 bases between the two ends. The DNA of the CDR3 is TGTGCCAGCAGTGCAAGAGGTTTCACAGATACGCAGTATTTT. Encoded protein: CASSARGFTDTQYF.

This clonotype was seen ten or more times. The CDR3 loop reads CSSRYGETQYF. The CDR3 nucleotides are TGCAGCTCCCGATATGGGGAGACCCAGTACTTC. This sequence joins TRBV29-1 and TRBJ2-5; D is unresolved. Between the trimmed V and J ends, which lost 8 bases and 5 bases, there was a span of 12 bases. CDR3 size: 11 residues. The germline CDR1 and CDR2 sequences are SQVTM and ANQGSEA.

In this sample, this clonotype turned up a few times. V is TRBV20-1 and J is TRBJ2-1; D uncertain. Germline CDR1 DFQATT, CDR2 SNEGSKA (reference sequence). Trimming took off 4 bases at V and 5 bases at J, with 15 bases between the two ends. CDR3 length equals 14 residues. CDR3 DNA sequence: TGCAGTGCTACCCTTAGAAGTCAGAACAATGAGCAGTTCTTC. This translates into CSATLRSQNNEQFF.

The J gene is TRBJ2-2, the V gene TRBV20-1, with 10 bases that match TRBD1. Trimming cost V 3 bases and J 5 bases; bases outside gene matches: 9. The germline CDR1 and CDR2 sequences are DFQATT and SNEGSKA (reference sequence). The CDR3 covers 16 residues. CDR3 protein: CSARATGTGETGELFF. CDR3 DNA sequence: TGCAGTGCTAGGGCCACCGGGACAGGGGAGACCGGGGAGCTGTTTTTT.

This sequence joins TRBV6-1 and TRBJ2-2, with D perhaps matching TRBD1 (6 bases). CDR3 size: 16 residues. The germline CDR1 and CDR2 sequences are MNHNS and SASEGT. V lost 5 bases to trimming and J lost 0 bases, with 13 bases between them. CDR3 nucleotide sequence: TGTGCCAGCAGTCCTCCGGGACAAGCGAACACCGGGGAGCTGTTTTTT. Its protein is CASSPPGQANTGELFF.

This clonotype was seen a handful of times. The chain has TRBV2 and TRBJ1-1; 7 nucleotides match TRBD1. Germline lookup yields CDR1 SNHLY and CDR2 FYNNEI. The CDR3 length is 15 residues. The V segment lost 4 bases and the J segment 4 bases; nucleotides outside the gene matches: 9. The CDR3 loop reads CASSGVDRLATEAFF. DNA for the CDR3: TGTGCCAGCAGTGGAGTGGACAGGTTGGCCACTGAAGCTTTCTTT. Combining the CDR3 with reference TRBV2 and TRBJ1-1 gives the whole variable domain EPEVTQTPSHQVTQMGQEVILRCVPISNHLYFYWYRQILGQKVEFLVSFYNNEISEKSEIFDDQFSVERPDGSNFTLKIRSTKLEDSAMYFCASSGVDRLATEAFFGQGTRLTVV.

The gene calls are TRBV5-1 and TRBJ2-1, with D hard to call. The CDR3 is 14 residues long. CDR1 is SGHRS and CDR2 is YFSETQ in the germline V gene. Trimming stripped 4 bases from V and 8 bases from J, with 16 bases between. DNA for the CDR3: TGCGCCAGCAGCGACAACATAGCTGCCTATGAGCAGTTCTTC. Protein product: CASSDNIAAYEQFF. Using reference TRBV5-1 and TRBJ2-1 for the parts outside the CDR3, the full variable domain is KAGVTQTPRYLIKTRGQQVTLSCSPISGHRSVSWYQQTPGQGLQFLFEYFSETQRNKGNFPGRFSGRQFSNSRSEMNVSTLELGDSALYLCASSDNIAAYEQFFGPGTRLTVL.

A few counts support this clonotype. The CDR3 sequence: CASGTRGSWDTQYF. The DNA for the CDR3 is TGTGCCAGCGGGACACGGGGATCATGGGATACGCAGTATTTT. The chain couples TRBV28 to TRBJ2-3; tentative D call: TRBD1 (6 bases). This CDR3 region has 14 residues. V lost 8 bases and J 6 bases, leaving 18 bases between the germline ends. The germline gives CDR1 MDHEN, CDR2 SYDVKM. Supplemented by reference TRBV28 and TRBJ2-3, the full variable domain reads DVKVTQSSRYLVKRTGEKVFLECVQDMDHENMFWYRQDPGLGLRLIYFSYDVKMKEKGDIPEGYSVSREKKERFSLILESASTNQTSMYLCASGTRGSWDTQYFGPGTRLTVL.

The genes are TRBV7-6 and TRBJ2-7; weak D call: TRBD2 (5 bases). The ends were cut back, 2 bases at V and 2 bases at J, with 16 bases in the middle. Germline assignment: CDR1 SGHVS and CDR2 FNYEAQ. CDR3 length: 16 amino acids. The CDR3 region is CASSLSVPGIPYEQYF. Here the CDR3 DNA reads TGTGCCAGCAGCTTATCAGTCCCGGGGATCCCCTACGAGCAGTACTTC. The whole variable domain, remainder taken from reference TRBV7-6 and TRBJ2-7, is GAGVSQSPRYKVTKRGQDVALRCDPISGHVSLYWYRQALGQGPEFLTYFNYEAQQDKSGLPNDRFSAERPEGSISTLTIQRTEQRDSAMYRCASSLSVPGIPYEQYFGPGTRLTVT.

This clonotype was counted a few times. The V and J genes are TRBV7-3 and TRBJ2-1; D is ambiguous. V was trimmed by 2 bases and J by 8 bases, leaving 13 bases between them. The germline CDR1 and CDR2 sequences are SGHTA and FQGTGA. This CDR3 spans 14 amino acids. CDR3 protein: CASSLGWGSDEQFF. CDR3 sequence (DNA): TGTGCCAGCAGCTTAGGCTGGGGAAGTGATGAGCAGTTCTTC. The variable domain in full, completed from reference TRBV7-3 and TRBJ2-1, reads GAGVSQTPSNKVTEKGKYVELRCDPISGHTALYWYRQSLGQGPEFLIYFQGTGAADDSGLPNDRFFAVRPEGSVSTLKIQRTERGDSAVYLCASSLGWGSDEQFFGPGTRLTVL.

The CDR3, as DNA: TGTGCCAGCAGTTACTTGGCAGGGGCCGGGGATACGCAGTATTTT. Protein product: CASSYLAGAGDTQYF. This chain connects TRBV6-5 to TRBJ2-3; perhaps TRBD1 as D (6 bases). Germline V lookup: CDR1 MNHEY, CDR2 SVGAGI. V shed 1 base and J shed 6 bases, with 14 bases lying between them. This CDR3 region has 15 residues.

CDR3 sequence: CASSDGRSNQPQHF. The CDR3 DNA reads TGTGCCAGCAGCGACGGACGTAGCAATCAGCCCCAGCATTTT. The chain combines TRBV7-8 with TRBJ1-5; D not resolved. The CDR3 is 14 residues long. Germline lookup yields CDR1 SGHVS and CDR2 FQNEAQ. V lost 5 bases, J lost 0 bases, and 8 bases lay in between. The whole variable domain, remainder taken from reference TRBV7-8 and TRBJ1-5, is GAGVSQSPRYKVAKRGQDVALRCDPISGHVSLFWYQQALGQGPEFLTYFQNEAQLDKSGLPSDRFFAERPEGSVSTLKIQRTQQEDSAVYLCASSDGRSNQPQHFGDGTRLSIL.

The chain carries TRBV10-3 and TRBJ2-1; 12 nucleotides line up with TRBD2. CDR1 is ENHRY, CDR2 SYGVKD, per germline. The CDR3 length is 17 residues. Unmatched junction bases numbered 4, after V lost 2 bases and J lost 2 bases. CDR3 in DNA: TGTGCCATCAGTGAGAGGACTAGCGGGGTCCCCTACAATGAGCAGTTCTTC. It is translated as CAISERTSGVPYNEQFF.

The sample holds many counts of this clonotype. J is TRBJ2-3 and V is TRBV24-1; 9 bases map to TRBD1. The CDR3 covers 15 residues. V shed 5 bases and J 2 bases; nucleotides not matched to a gene: 4. In germline, CDR1 is KGHDR, CDR2 SFDVKD. The CDR3 here is CATSAGQGNTDTQYF. The CDR3 nucleotides are TGTGCCACCAGTGCGGGACAGGGAAACACAGATACGCAGTATTTT.